The 25 T cell receptor beta chains listed next were all sequenced from one sample in a study of CD8+ T cells in alopecia areata. As to treatment: oral pan-JAK inhibitor, 5-10 mg twice daily. RNA, once extracted, was reverse transcribed into cDNA for use as the sequencing template. Sequencing was performed with immunoSEQ multiplex PCR; in TCRdb, only in-frame clones are kept and a portion is missing. The sample comprises about 180,000 clones, about 55% of which are singletons, and approximately 11% rests with the top ten. The sample in question was CD8+ T cells sorted from blood, obtained at week 24, from a patient treated with tofacitinib. All receptors derive from a human donor with alopecia areata.

V and J are TRBV7-8 and TRBJ2-3; D gene uncertain. V was pared by 2 bases and J by 3 bases, with 12 bases between. Germline V gene data show CDR1 as SGHVS and CDR2 as FQNEAQ. The CDR3 is 15 amino acids. The CDR3 loop is CASSLRRGGTDTQYF. The DNA of the CDR3 is TGTGCCAGCAGCTTACGTAGAGGTGGGACAGATACGCAGTATTTT.

There are a few counts of this clone. The chain employs TRBV27 and TRBJ2-1; 9 bases are a match to TRBD1. V shed 7 bases, J shed 4 bases, and the junction held 11 bases outside the gene matches. The CDR3 sequence is 16 residues long. Looked up from germline, CDR1 is MNHEY and CDR2 is SMNVEV (reference sequence). The CDR3 sequence: CASTSTGDREYNEQFF. In DNA form, the CDR3 reads TGTGCCAGCACCTCTACTGGGGACAGGGAATACAATGAGCAGTTCTTC.

This clone came up a few times. The genes are TRBV6-5 and TRBJ2-1; 7 bases are shared with TRBD1. The CDR3 has 15 residues. CDR1 and CDR2 from the germline V gene are MNHEY and SVGAGI. V lost 7 bases and J lost 4; bases outside the gene matches: 10. The DNA of the CDR3 is TGTGCCAGCACGGTGGGGGACAGCCTTTACAATGAGCAGTTCTTC. Protein sequence: CASTVGDSLYNEQFF.

The chain uses TRBV5-1 and TRBJ2-1; a possible D gene is TRBD1 (5 bases). This CDR3 region has 10 residues. Germline V lookup: CDR1 SGHRS, CDR2 YFSETQ. The ends were cut back, 6 bases at V and 7 bases at J, with 5 bases in the middle. As DNA, the CDR3 is TGCGCCAGCAAGGGGAATGAGCAGTTCTTC. Translated: CASKGNEQFF.

The sample holds a few counts of this clone. The V gene is TRBV7-2, the J gene TRBJ2-7; D possibly corresponds to TRBD1 (6 bases). CDR1 and CDR2 (germline): SGHTA, FQGNSA. This CDR3 region has 16 residues. V dropped 2 bases and J dropped 3 bases, with 17 bases sitting between them. DNA of the CDR3: TGTGCCAGCAGCTTATTGTCGGGGCAGGGGAACTACGAGCAGTACTTC. Amino acids: CASSLLSGQGNYEQYF.

This clone has a handful of counts. The chain couples TRBV7-2 to TRBJ2-7; 10 bases fit TRBD2. Germline V lookup: CDR1 SGHTA, CDR2 FQGNSA. This CDR3 region has 16 residues. V dropped 4 bases and J dropped 1; count of bases not matched to a gene: 7. CDR3 bases: TGTGCCAGCAGCTCCCGGACTAGCGGAGCTTCCTACGAGCAGTACTTC. Amino acid sequence: CASSSRTSGASYEQYF.

The chain joins TRBV10-2 to TRBJ2-7; TRBD2 might be the D (5 bases). Trimming left V 8 bases short and J 3 bases short, with 11 bases between. Germline lookup yields CDR1 WSHSY and CDR2 SAAADI. This CDR3 spans 12 amino acids. The CDR3 DNA sequence: TGCGCCAGCGAGGGCAGAAACTACGAGCAGTACTTC. This translates into CASEGRNYEQYF.

The V call is TRBV29-1, the J call TRBJ1-1, with a tentative D call TRBD1 (6 bases). Trimming removed 7 bases from V and 6 bases from J, with 30 bases in between. The CDR3 is made up of 17 amino acids. CDR1 is SQVTM, CDR2 ANQGSEA, per germline. The CDR3 loop reads CSAINHGGGSGNPEAFF. The CDR3 region has the DNA TGCAGCGCGATTAACCACGGGGGCGGCTCGGGGAATCCTGAAGCTTTCTTT.

This clone occurred once. In DNA form, the CDR3 reads TGTGCCAGCAGATCGGACGGGAAAAATCAGCCCCAGCATTTT. It codes for CASRSDGKNQPQHF. This chain joins TRBV6-6 and TRBJ1-5; D ambiguous. In germline, CDR1 is MNHNY, CDR2 SVGAGI (reference sequence). The CDR3 covers 14 residues. V was shortened by 6 bases and J by 4 bases, with 13 bases between the two germline ends.

The chain is built from TRBV13 and TRBJ2-7; a weak D match, TRBD1 (8 bases). The CDR3 totals 14 residues. In germline, CDR1 is PRHDT, CDR2 FYEKMQ (reference sequence). With 5 bases removed from V and 4 bases from J, the gap between germline ends came to 15 bases. The CDR3 region has the DNA TGTGCCAGCAGCCAGACAGGGGAGGGTTACGAGCAGTACTTC. Translated: CASSQTGEGYEQYF.

This clone was found a few times. The CDR3 sequence is CASSEGGRRGGNQPQHF. The DNA for the CDR3 is TGTGCCAGCAGTGAGGGTGGAAGGAGGGGAGGTAATCAGCCCCAGCATTTT. This chain links TRBV2 with TRBJ1-5, with D perhaps matching TRBD1 (5 bases). The germline V gene encodes CDR1 SNHLY and CDR2 FYNNEI. Trimming shortened V by 3 bases and J by 4 bases, and 19 bases separated the two germline ends. This CDR3 region has 17 residues.

The genes are TRBV4-3 and TRBJ1-1; possible D gene TRBD1, 5 bases. This CDR3 has 15 amino acids. Between the trimmed V and J ends, which lost 4 bases and 2 bases, there was a span of 14 bases. CDR1 is LGHNA, CDR2 YSLEER, per germline. The CDR3 spells CASSPQWGGNTEAFF. DNA for the CDR3: TGCGCCAGCAGCCCTCAATGGGGGGGAAACACTGAAGCTTTCTTT.

V is TRBV4-3 and J is TRBJ1-3; D gene unclear. V dropped 0 bases and J dropped 4 bases, with 10 bases sitting between them. The CDR3 is 15 amino acids. CDR1 is LGHNA and CDR2 is YSLEER in the germline V gene. For the CDR3, the DNA is TGCGCCAGCAGCCAAGATAGCTGGGCAGGAAACACCATATATTTT. Translating it yields CASSQDSWAGNTIYF.

A single count supports this clone. The CDR3 sequence: CASSLASNQPQHF. In DNA form, the CDR3 reads TGTGCCAGCAGCTTGGCAAGCAATCAGCCCCAGCATTTT. The chain carries TRBV11-2 and TRBJ1-5; D is unresolved. Per germline, CDR1 SGHAT and CDR2 FQNNGV. V was clipped by 3 bases and J by 1 base, with 4 bases between them. The CDR3 covers 13 residues. The full variable domain, completed using reference TRBV11-2 and TRBJ1-5, is EAGVAQSPRYKIIEKRQSVAFWCNPISGHATLYWYQQILGQGPKLLIQFQNNGVVDDSQLPKDRFSAERLKGVDSTLKIQPAKLEDSAVYLCASSLASNQPQHFGDGTRLSIL.

Only a few counts were recorded for this clone. The chain couples TRBV30 to TRBJ2-7; 10 nucleotides match TRBD1. The germline V gene has CDR1 GTSNPN and CDR2 SVGIG (reference sequence). The CDR3 has 13 residues. With V trimmed by 3 bases and J by 5 bases, 4 bases remained unmatched. For the CDR3, the DNA is TGTGCCTGGAGCCCCGGACAGGGGGACGAGCAGTACTTC. Amino acid sequence: CAWSPGQGDEQYF. Filled out from reference TRBV30 and TRBJ2-7, the complete variable domain reads SQTIHQWPATLVQPVGSPLSLECTVEGTSNPNLYWYRQAAGRGLQLLFYSVGIGQISSEVPQNLSASRPQDRQFILSSKKLLLSDSGFYLCAWSPGQGDEQYFGPGTRLTVT.

This clone was found a few times. The V and J genes are TRBV4-3 and TRBJ2-4; no firm D call. Germline loops: CDR1 LGHNA, CDR2 YSLEER. The CDR3 is made up of 15 amino acids. The V end was cut by 0 bases, the J end by 8 bases, with 14 bases between. The DNA for the CDR3 is TGCGCCAGCAGCCAAGACAGGCAGGCGTGGGACATTCAGTACTTC. It specifies CASSQDRQAWDIQYF.

This clone has only a few counts. The chain joins TRBV5-6 to TRBJ1-2; a possible D gene is TRBD1 (5 bases). This CDR3 region has 14 residues. Germline CDR1 reads SGHDT; CDR2 reads YYEEEE. V lost 0 bases and J 4 bases, leaving 10 bases between the germline ends. The CDR3 region is CASSLATGTYGYTF. The CDR3 nucleotides are TGTGCCAGCAGCTTGGCCACGGGGACCTATGGCTACACCTTC.

The chain uses TRBV7-2 and TRBJ2-1; tentative D call: TRBD2 (6 bases). Germline V gene data show CDR1 as SGHTA and CDR2 as FQGNSA. Trimming left V 2 bases short and J 2 bases short, with 13 bases between. The CDR3 is made up of 16 amino acids. The CDR3 loop is CASSLTSGGTYNEQFF. CDR3 nucleotides: TGTGCCAGCAGCTTAACGTCCGGGGGAACCTACAATGAGCAGTTCTTC. The full variable domain, with the rest looked up from reference TRBV7-2 and TRBJ2-1, is GAGVSQSPSNKVTEKGKDVELRCDPISGHTALYWYRQSLGQGLEFLIYFQGNSAPDKSGLPSDRFSAERTGGSVSTLTIQRTQQEDSAVYLCASSLTSGGTYNEQFFGPGTRLTVL.

This clone has a handful of counts. The chain recombines TRBV6-1 with TRBJ2-7; D remains ambiguous. The ends were cut back, 6 bases at V and 1 base at J, with 7 bases in the middle. Germline CDR1 reads MNHNS; CDR2 reads SASEGT. This CDR3 spans 12 amino acids. The CDR3 protein is CASSQASYEQYF. The CDR3 coding sequence is TGTGCCAGCAGCCAGGCGTCCTACGAGCAGTACTTC.

This clone was seen only a few times. This chain links TRBV7-8 with TRBJ1-1; tentative D call: TRBD1 (6 bases). CDR1 and CDR2 (germline): SGHVS, FQNEAQ. V was shortened by 5 bases and J by 9 bases, with 10 bases between the two germline ends. The CDR3 sequence is 11 residues long. The CDR3, as DNA: TGTGCCAGCAGCACCCGGGACAAAGCTTTCTTT. This sequence encodes CASSTRDKAFF. Together with reference TRBV7-8 and TRBJ1-1, the CDR3 gives the full variable domain: GAGVSQSPRYKVAKRGQDVALRCDPISGHVSLFWYQQALGQGPEFLTYFQNEAQLDKSGLPSDRFFAERPEGSVSTLKIQRTQQEDSAVYLCASSTRDKAFFGQGTRLTVV.

V usage is TRBV2 and J usage is TRBJ1-5; D is ambiguous. Germline V lookup: CDR1 SNHLY, CDR2 FYNNEI. With 2 bases removed from V and 6 bases from J, the gap between germline ends came to 14 bases. CDR3 size: 15 residues. The CDR3 loop reads CASSELSGTGQPQHF. DNA of the CDR3: TGTGCCAGCAGTGAACTTTCGGGTACGGGTCAGCCCCAGCATTTT.

This clone was seen only a few times. The CDR3 reads CSVGYVDRGKDTEAFF. The CDR3 region has the DNA TGCAGCGTTGGGTACGTGGACAGGGGTAAGGACACTGAAGCTTTCTTT. The chain combines TRBV29-1 with TRBJ1-1, with TRBD1 identical over 9 bases. The germline CDR1 and CDR2 sequences are SQVTM and ANQGSEA. The junction had 12 bases not matched to a gene; V was cut back by 4 bases and J by 3 bases. CDR3 size: 16 residues.

The chain links TRBV29-1 to TRBJ2-1; D possibly matches TRBD1 or TRBD2 (5 bases each). This CDR3 region has 14 residues. V was clipped by 3 bases and J by 0 bases, with 9 bases between them. In germline, CDR1 is SQVTM, CDR2 ANQGSEA. The CDR3 DNA sequence: TGCAGCGTTGACAGGGAGTTCTCCTACAATGAGCAGTTCTTC. It specifies CSVDREFSYNEQFF.

In its sample, this clone is medium-sized. The rearrangement uses TRBV19 and TRBJ2-7; 8 bases are a match to TRBD1. V dropped 2 bases and J dropped 3; count of bases not matched to a gene: 6. CDR1 is LNHDA, CDR2 SQIVND, per germline (reference sequence). The CDR3 is 15 amino acids. The CDR3 spells CASSIWGTGYYEQYF. CDR3 in DNA: TGTGCCAGTAGTATATGGGGGACAGGATACTACGAGCAGTACTTC.

This clone was recorded at least ten times. The V gene is TRBV30, the J gene TRBJ2-1; no clear D gene. CDR1 and CDR2 (germline): GTSNPN, SVGIG (reference sequence). Trimming took 0 bases from V and 4 from J, leaving 4 bases between them. This CDR3 is 12 amino acids long. CDR3 DNA: TGTGCCTGGAGTGTAGGGTACAATGAGCAGTTCTTC. It specifies CAWSVGYNEQFF. The complete variable domain, with remaining parts taken from reference TRBV30 and TRBJ2-1, reads SQTIHQWPATLVQPVGSPLSLECTVEGTSNPNLYWYRQAAGRGLQLLFYSVGIGQISSEVPQNLSASRPQDRQFILSSKKLLLSDSGFYLCAWSVGYNEQFFGPGTRLTVL.